The 11 T cell receptor beta chains below come from one sample, sequenced in a study of blood T cell repertoires in COVID-19. Method: immunoSEQ multiplex PCR; TCRdb's copy keeps in-frame clones and lacks some. The profile shows 150,000 to 200,000 clones, roughly nine tenths of them singletons. Sequencing used peripheral blood. These receptors originate from a man aged 70-80 years with active or convalescent COVID-19.

The chain couples TRBV10-3 to TRBJ2-7, with 10 bases identical to TRBD2. After removal of 7 bases from V and 6 bases from J, the junction contained 9 bases not matched to a gene. The CDR3 consists of 14 residues. CDR1 and CDR2 from the germline V gene are ENHRY and SYGVKD. CDR3 protein: CAITGSASGSEQYF. Written as DNA, the CDR3 is TGTGCCATCACGGGGTCGGCTAGCGGGAGCGAGCAGTACTTC.

This rearrangement joins TRBV6-1 to TRBJ2-7; no definite D call. V gave up 4 bases and J gave up 12 bases, with 13 bases separating them. The germline V gene encodes CDR1 MNHNS and CDR2 SASEGT. The CDR3 totals 11 residues. DNA of the CDR3: TGTGCCAGCAGTGTAGCCCCGAGTCGGTACTTC. It specifies CASSVAPSRYF.

This clone was seen only a few times. This chain joins TRBV5-1 and TRBJ1-1; D is unclear. The CDR3 extends over 15 amino acids. V was shortened by 0 bases and J by 0 bases, with 9 bases between the two germline ends. Germline CDR1 and CDR2: SGHRS and YFSETQ. In DNA, the CDR3 is TGCGCCAGCAGCTTGGAGTGGCAGTTGAACACTGAAGCTTTCTTT. Its translation: CASSLEWQLNTEAFF.

V is TRBV4-3 and J is TRBJ1-5; D is perhaps TRBD1 (5 bases). There are 15 residues in the CDR3. Trimming stripped 4 bases from V and 6 bases from J, with 16 bases between. Germline-derived CDR1 and CDR2 are LGHNA and YSLEER. The CDR3 spells CASSLQRGTGQPQHF. CDR3 DNA: TGCGCCAGCAGCCTTCAACGGGGGACTGGTCAGCCCCAGCATTTT.

The chain combines TRBV6-4 with TRBJ1-4; no firm D call. The CDR3 sequence is 15 residues long. V was shortened by 9 bases and J by 8 bases, with 22 bases between the two germline ends. Germline V gives CDR1 MRHNA, CDR2 SNTAGT. CDR3 DNA sequence: TGTGCCAGTCTATTAAAGCGGGATCGGTGGGAAAAACTGTTTTTT. Its protein product is CASLLKRDRWEKLFF.

The V and J genes are TRBV6-2 or TRBV6-3 and TRBJ2-1, with 7 nucleotides matching TRBD1. This CDR3 is 16 amino acids long. Germline CDR1 is MNHEY and CDR2 is SVGEGT. V was clipped by 4 bases and J by 10 bases; unmatched bases: 16. CDR3 DNA: TGTGCCAGCAGTTCTCGACAGGGTCTTCCCGTTATGGAGCAGTTCTTC. The encoded protein is CASSSRQGLPVMEQFF.

J is TRBJ2-1 and V is TRBV4-3, with 14 bases that match TRBD2. The germline CDR1 and CDR2 sequences are LGHNA and YSLEER. V gave up 4 bases and J gave up 7 bases; unmatched junction bases: 3. The CDR3 length is 15 residues. The CDR3 reads CASSPGTSGSNEQFF. CDR3 coding DNA: TGCGCCAGCAGCCCCGGGACTAGCGGGAGTAATGAGCAGTTCTTC.

The rearrangement links TRBV7-2 to TRBJ2-3; D remains ambiguous. The CDR3 is made up of 15 amino acids. CDR1 and CDR2 from the germline V gene are SGHTA and FQGNSA. The ends were cut back, 1 base at V and 3 bases at J, with 11 bases in the middle. This chain's CDR3 is CASSLDPTETDTQYF. As DNA, the CDR3 is TGTGCCAGCAGCTTAGACCCAACTGAGACAGATACGCAGTATTTT.

The V gene is TRBV28, the J gene TRBJ2-2, with TRBD1 as a possible D gene (6 bases). The CDR3 runs to 15 residues. V was cut by 7 bases and J by 1 base, with 13 bases left in between. Germline CDR1 reads MDHEN; CDR2 reads SYDVKM. CDR3 bases: TGTGCCAGCAATACGCAGGGGAAGAACACCGGGGAGCTGTTTTTT. It yields the protein CASNTQGKNTGELFF. Looking up the rest from reference TRBV28 and TRBJ2-2 gives the full variable domain: DVKVTQSSRYLVKRTGEKVFLECVQDMDHENMFWYRQDPGLGLRLIYFSYDVKMKEKGDIPEGYSVSREKKERFSLILESASTNQTSMYLCASNTQGKNTGELFFGEGSRLTVL.

This clone occurred once. V usage is TRBV9 and J usage is TRBJ2-5; 9 nucleotides align to TRBD2. The CDR3 is 15 residues long. CDR1 is SGDLS, CDR2 YYNGEE, per germline. V was pared by 2 bases and J by 0 bases, with 2 bases of the junction left unmatched. The chain's CDR3 is CASSVSGGYQETQYF. CDR3 DNA: TGTGCCAGCAGCGTGAGCGGGGGGTACCAAGAGACCCAGTACTTC.

The chain is built from TRBV7-2 and TRBJ2-5, with D possibly matching TRBD2 (6 bases). This CDR3 contains 14 residues. V lost 2 bases to trimming and J lost 7 bases, with 14 bases between them. Germline assignment: CDR1 SGHTA and CDR2 FQGNSA. CDR3 DNA sequence: TGTGCCAGCAGCTTACGAGGCGGGCGGGGGACCCAGTACTTC. Protein: CASSLRGGRGTQYF.